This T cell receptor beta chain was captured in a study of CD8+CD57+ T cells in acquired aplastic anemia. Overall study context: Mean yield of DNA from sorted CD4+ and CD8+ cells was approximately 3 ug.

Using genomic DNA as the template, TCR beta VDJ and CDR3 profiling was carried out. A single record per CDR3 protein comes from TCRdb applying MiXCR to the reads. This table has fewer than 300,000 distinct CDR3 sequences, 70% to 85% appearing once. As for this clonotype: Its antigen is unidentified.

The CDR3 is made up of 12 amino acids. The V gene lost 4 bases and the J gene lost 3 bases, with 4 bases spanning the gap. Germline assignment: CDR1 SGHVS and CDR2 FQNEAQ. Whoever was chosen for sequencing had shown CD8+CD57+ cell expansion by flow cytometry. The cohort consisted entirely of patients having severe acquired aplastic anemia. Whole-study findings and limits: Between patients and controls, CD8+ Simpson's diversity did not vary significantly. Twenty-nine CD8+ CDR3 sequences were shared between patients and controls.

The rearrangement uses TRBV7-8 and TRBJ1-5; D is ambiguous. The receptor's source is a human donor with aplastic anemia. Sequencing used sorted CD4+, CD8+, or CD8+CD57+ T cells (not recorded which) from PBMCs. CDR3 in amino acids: CASSSNNQPQHF. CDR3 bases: TGTGCCAGCAGCTCTAACAATCAGCCCCAGCATTTT.